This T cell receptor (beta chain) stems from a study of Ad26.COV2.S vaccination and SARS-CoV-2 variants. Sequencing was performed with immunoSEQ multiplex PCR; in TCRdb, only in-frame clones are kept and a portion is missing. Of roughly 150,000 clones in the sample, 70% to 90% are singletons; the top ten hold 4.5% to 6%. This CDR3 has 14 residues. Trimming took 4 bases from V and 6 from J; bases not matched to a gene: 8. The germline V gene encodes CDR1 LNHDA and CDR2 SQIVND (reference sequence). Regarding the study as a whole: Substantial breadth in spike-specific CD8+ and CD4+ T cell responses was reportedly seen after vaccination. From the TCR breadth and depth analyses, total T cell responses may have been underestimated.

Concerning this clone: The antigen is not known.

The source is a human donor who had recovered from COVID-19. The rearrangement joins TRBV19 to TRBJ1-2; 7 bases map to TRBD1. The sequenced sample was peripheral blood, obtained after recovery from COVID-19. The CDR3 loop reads CASSSPDRFDGYTF. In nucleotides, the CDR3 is TGTGCCAGTAGTAGCCCGGACAGGTTTGATGGCTACACCTTC.